The 28 T cell receptor beta chains given below trace back to one sample, sequenced in a study of shared clonotypes between healthy human individuals. As defined, naive CD8 cells were CD45RO-negative and positively selected for CCR7, with terminally differentiated effector memory CD45RA+ cells excluded. The method was immunoSEQ multiplex PCR; TCRdb's version includes in-frame clones alone and lacks a portion of them. The sample records roughly 2.1 million clones, approximately 94% being singletons. The sequencing input was naive CD8+ T cells from PBMCs. The receptors were gathered from a man younger than 35 in good health. Some clones in this sample may be carry-over from other donors' samples.

Notes on this clone: The junction and the germline gene differ at one end; a read error may be behind it. The sample carries other DNA sequences with the same CDR3. The J gene is TRBJ2-7, the V gene TRBV7-9, with a weak D call TRBD2 (6 bases). CDR1 is SEHNR, CDR2 FQNEAQ, per germline (reference sequence). The CDR3 is 13 residues long. In nucleotides, the CDR3 is TGTGCCAGCAGTTTAGCGGCAGGAGACGAGCAGTACTTC. Encoded protein: CASSLAAGDEQYF.

This clone is a singleton in its sample. The chain links TRBV4-1 to TRBJ2-7; 9 bases are a match to TRBD1. The CDR3 extends over 16 amino acids. Trimming at V came to 0 bases and at J to 4 bases, leaving 7 bases not matched to a gene. Germline-derived CDR1 and CDR2 are MGHRA and YSYEKL. CDR3 in amino acids: CASSQDSGQGSYEQYF. CDR3 DNA sequence: TGCGCCAGCAGCCAAGATTCGGGACAGGGTAGTTACGAGCAGTACTTC.

This chain links TRBV9 with TRBJ2-3, with 12 bases matching TRBD1. V lost 4 bases and J lost 4; bases outside the gene matches: 7. The germline CDR1 and CDR2 sequences are SGDLS and YYNGEE. The CDR3 contains 16 residues. The CDR3 sequence: CASSPRDRGRPDTQYF. DNA for the CDR3: TGTGCCAGCAGCCCCCGGGACAGGGGGCGCCCAGATACGCAGTATTTT.

The chain employs TRBV7-2 and TRBJ2-1; the D is unclear. In germline, CDR1 is SGHTA, CDR2 FQGNSA. The V end lost 2 bases, the J end lost 3 bases, and 23 bases lay between the germline ends. The CDR3 runs to 19 residues. As DNA, the CDR3 is TGTGCCAGCAGCTTACTCTGGCAGTGGGCTGGTTCGAACTACAATGAGCAGTTCTTC. Protein: CASSLLWQWAGSNYNEQFF.

This chain connects TRBV27 to TRBJ1-2; D ambiguous. This CDR3 is built from 16 residues. The V and J ends lost 5 bases and 3 bases respectively, with 19 bases between them. The germline V gene has CDR1 MNHEY and CDR2 SMNVEV (reference sequence). CDR3 sequence reads: CASSANPRPVDYGYTF. The CDR3 DNA sequence: TGTGCCAGCAGTGCTAACCCAAGGCCTGTAGACTATGGCTACACCTTC.

The rearrangement uses TRBV28 and TRBJ2-1, with no clear D. Trimming removed 2 bases at V and 8 bases at J, with 10 bases between. Germline assignment: CDR1 MDHEN and CDR2 SYDVKM. The CDR3 consists of 13 residues. The DNA for the CDR3 is TGTGCCAGCAGTTTAGAGAATAGGTATGAGCAGTTCTTC. It encodes CASSLENRYEQFF.

This clone was counted only a few times. The same CDR3 arises from other DNA sequences in this sample as well. The genes are TRBV27 and TRBJ1-1, with TRBD1 as a possible D gene (6 bases). Germline V gene data show CDR1 as MNHEY and CDR2 as SMNVEV (reference sequence). This CDR3 region has 13 residues. V lost 5 bases and J lost 1, with 8 bases in between. This chain's CDR3 is CASSPTGNTEAFF. DNA of the CDR3: TGTGCCAGCAGTCCGACAGGGAACACTGAAGCTTTCTTT.

The chain carries TRBV2 and TRBJ2-2, with no clear D. The V gene lost 9 bases and the J gene lost 3 bases, with 23 bases spanning the gap. Germline V CDR1 and CDR2: SNHLY, FYNNEI. The CDR3 runs 17 residues. CDR3: CAREKSGSDPDTGELFF. CDR3 DNA: TGTGCCAGAGAGAAATCTGGATCAGACCCCGACACCGGGGAGCTGTTTTTT.

On this clone: A much larger clone differs by one base, so this may be a read error. This chain connects TRBV4-2 to TRBJ2-2, with TRBD2 as a possible D gene (5 bases). V gave up 5 bases and J gave up 4 bases, with 5 bases separating them. The germline V gene has CDR1 LGHNA and CDR2 YNFKEQ. CDR3 size: 12 residues. CDR3 sequence: CASSGGTGELFF. CDR3 in DNA: TGTGCCAGCAGCGGAGGCACCGGGGAGCTGTTTTTT.

V gene TRBV19 combines with J gene TRBJ2-1, with D perhaps given as TRBD1 or TRBD2 (5 bases each). V was cut by 5 bases and J by 0 bases, with 14 bases left in between. Per germline, CDR1 LNHDA and CDR2 SQIVND (reference sequence). The CDR3 contains 16 residues. CDR3 amino acids: CASSPPEGSSYNEQFF. CDR3 DNA sequence: TGTGCCAGTAGTCCCCCTGAGGGGAGCTCCTACAATGAGCAGTTCTTC.

With regard to this clone: Different DNA sequences within this sample yield the same CDR3. The chain combines TRBV9 with TRBJ2-1, with D unclear. This CDR3 is built from 12 residues. Per the germline V gene, CDR1 is SGDLS and CDR2 is YYNGEE. The germline V and J ends were trimmed by 2 bases and 5 bases, with 5 bases remaining between them. Here the CDR3 DNA reads TGTGCCAGCAGCGTCCCAGACAATGAGCAGTTCTTC. This sequence encodes CASSVPDNEQFF.

This chain joins TRBV19 and TRBJ1-2, with 9 bases fitting TRBD1. The CDR3 extends over 14 amino acids. V gave up 4 bases and J gave up 3 bases; unmatched junction bases: 3. Germline values: CDR1 LNHDA, CDR2 SQIVND (reference sequence). The chain's CDR3 is CASSNRGRYYGYTF. The CDR3 region has the DNA TGTGCCAGTAGTAACAGGGGGCGCTACTATGGCTACACCTTC. The whole variable domain, filled in from reference TRBV19 and TRBJ1-2, reads DGGITQSPKYLFRKEGQNVTLSCEQNLNHDAMYWYRQDPGQGLRLIYYSQIVNDFQKGDIAEGYSVSREKKESFPLTVTSAQKNPTAFYLCASSNRGRYYGYTFGSGTRLTVV.

This clone was observed a few times. The rearrangement uses TRBV27 and TRBJ1-1; D is possibly TRBD1 (6 bases). Germline-derived CDR1 and CDR2 are MNHEY and SMNVEV (reference sequence). The CDR3 is 13 residues long. V shed 4 bases and J shed 2 bases, with 8 bases lying between them. Here the CDR3 DNA reads TGTGCCAGCAGTTCCAGGGGAAACACTGAAGCTTTCTTT. The encoded protein is CASSSRGNTEAFF.

Comment on this clone: This sample includes further DNA sequences coding for the same CDR3. J is TRBJ2-7 and V is TRBV15; 7 nucleotides match TRBD1. CDR3 size: 14 residues. Germline CDR1 and CDR2: LNHNV and YYDKDF (reference sequence). Unmatched junction bases numbered 3, after V lost 4 bases and J lost 0 bases. For the CDR3, the DNA is TGTGCCACCAGCACCCGGGACAGCTCCTACGAGCAGTACTTC. Protein product: CATSTRDSSYEQYF.

The rearrangement links TRBV7-6 to TRBJ2-1; TRBD2 matches at 12 bases. The length of the CDR3 is 16 residues. CDR1 and CDR2 (germline): SGHVS, FNYEAQ. V shed 8 bases, J shed 6 bases, and the junction held 11 bases outside the gene matches. The CDR3 DNA reads TGTGCCAGCGAAGCACTAGCGGGAGGATTCACCAATGAGCAGTTCTTC. It encodes CASEALAGGFTNEQFF.

The chain joins TRBV5-4 to TRBJ1-4, with D possibly TRBD1 on 5 matching bases. V was pared by 4 bases and J by 7 bases, with 11 bases between. CDR1 is SGHNT and CDR2 is YYREEE in the germline V gene (reference sequence). This CDR3 is built from 13 residues. CDR3 sequence: CASSGIGGEKLFF. CDR3 sequence (DNA): TGTGCCAGCAGCGGGATCGGGGGTGAAAAACTGTTTTTT. The full variable domain, completed using reference TRBV5-4 and TRBJ1-4, is ETGVTQSPTHLIKTRGQQVTLRCSSQSGHNTVSWYQQALGQGPQFIFQYYREEENGRGNFPPRFSGLQFPNYSSELNVNALELDDSALYLCASSGIGGEKLFFGSGTQLSVL.

The chain has TRBV2 and TRBJ2-1; TRBD2 agrees at 13 bases. The V gene's germline CDR1 is SNHLY and CDR2 FYNNEI. The CDR3 is 13 residues long. J was trimmed by 5 bases and V by 11 bases; bases with no gene match: 3. CDR3 sequence: CAGLAGADNEQFF. The CDR3 region has the DNA TGTGCCGGACTAGCGGGAGCAGACAATGAGCAGTTCTTC.

The table lists this clone with a count of one. The chain has TRBV7-9 and TRBJ2-7, with TRBD1 matching over 9 bases. The CDR3 spans 15 residues. Germline V lookup: CDR1 SEHNR, CDR2 FQNEAQ (reference sequence). The ends lost 4 bases at V and 3 bases at J; junction bases unmatched: 7. The CDR3 loop reads CASSSRSGQGYEQYF. DNA of the CDR3: TGTGCCAGCAGCTCGAGGTCGGGACAGGGCTACGAGCAGTACTTC.

This chain uses TRBV27 with TRBJ2-7; D remains unclear. Germline V gene sequence: CDR1 MNHEY, CDR2 SMNVEV (reference sequence). Trimming took 5 bases from V and 2 from J, leaving 22 bases between them. This CDR3 spans 17 amino acids. DNA of the CDR3: TGTGCCAGCAGTCAATACTCCGGGCCCCGCGGTCCCTACGAGCAGTACTTC. The encoded protein is CASSQYSGPRGPYEQYF.

The chain carries TRBV30 and TRBJ1-1; a possible D gene is TRBD1 (5 bases). Germline CDR1 and CDR2: GTSNPN and SVGIG (reference sequence). V lost 0 bases to trimming and J lost 0 bases, with 20 bases between them. The CDR3 extends over 18 amino acids. This chain's CDR3 is CAWSVPPGIGFVNTEAFF. For the CDR3, the DNA is TGTGCCTGGAGTGTACCCCCAGGGATAGGCTTCGTGAACACTGAAGCTTTCTTT.

V and J are TRBV4-3 and TRBJ2-1; possible D gene TRBD2, 5 bases. Per germline, CDR1 LGHNA and CDR2 YSLEER. V lost 3 bases, J lost 2 bases, and 17 bases lay in between. The CDR3 runs 17 residues. Written as DNA, the CDR3 is TGCGCCAGCAGCCACCCCAGCGAGGGCTATACCTACAATGAGCAGTTCTTC. This sequence encodes CASSHPSEGYTYNEQFF.

The gene calls are TRBV7-8 and TRBJ2-7; D perhaps matches TRBD2 (5 bases). The germline V and J ends were trimmed by 6 bases and 2 bases, with 20 bases remaining between them. This CDR3 is built from 16 residues. The germline CDR1 and CDR2 sequences are SGHVS and FQNEAQ. The CDR3 nucleotides are TGTGCCAGCAGTTTAAATCCCCGGGATTCGGCCTACGAGCAGTACTTC. It translates to CASSLNPRDSAYEQYF.

The chain uses TRBV28 and TRBJ2-7, with a tentative D call TRBD2 (6 bases). This CDR3 has 16 amino acids. V was shortened by 2 bases and J by 4 bases, with 18 bases between the two germline ends. Looked up from germline, CDR1 is MDHEN and CDR2 is SYDVKM. The CDR3 sequence is CASSLRGTLIRYEQYF. In DNA, the CDR3 is TGTGCCAGCAGTTTACGCGGGACCTTAATACGGTACGAGCAGTACTTC.

The chain uses TRBV6-5 and TRBJ2-5; 7 bases are shared with TRBD1. The CDR3 extends over 15 amino acids. In germline, CDR1 is MNHEY, CDR2 SVGAGI. J was trimmed by 2 bases and V by 4 bases; bases with no gene match: 7. CDR3 residues: CASSSQGFPQETQYF. The CDR3 DNA reads as TGTGCCAGCAGTTCACAGGGGTTCCCTCAAGAGACCCAGTACTTC.

The CDR3 loop reads CASSSPIGGADLGNEQFF. The CDR3 nucleotides are TGTGCCAGCAGCTCCCCTATCGGGGGGGCGGACCTAGGCAATGAGCAGTTCTTC. The J gene is TRBJ2-1, the V gene TRBV9; TRBD2 agrees at 8 bases. V was pared by 4 bases and J by 6 bases, with 18 bases of the junction left unmatched. The CDR3 totals 18 residues. Germline V gene data show CDR1 as SGDLS and CDR2 as YYNGEE.

This chain joins TRBV7-2 and TRBJ1-4; D gene ambiguous. CDR1 is SGHTA, CDR2 FQGNSA, per germline. V was pared by 5 bases and J by 0 bases, with 10 bases between. CDR3 length: 15 residues. The CDR3 region is CASSTTPATNEKLFF. The CDR3 region has the DNA TGTGCCAGCAGCACCACGCCCGCAACTAATGAAAAACTGTTTTTT.

The rearrangement uses TRBV9 and TRBJ2-3, with D unresolved. Germline V gives CDR1 SGDLS, CDR2 YYNGEE. This CDR3 has 13 residues. The V end was cut by 3 bases, the J end by 1 base, with 6 bases between. The CDR3 coding sequence is TGTGCCAGCAGCGCCTATCGCACAGATACGCAGTATTTT. It encodes CASSAYRTDTQYF.

The genes are TRBV29-1 and TRBJ2-7, with TRBD2 matching over 13 bases. V shed 4 bases, J shed 3 bases, and the junction held 9 bases outside the gene matches. Germline V gene lookup returns CDR1 SQVTM and CDR2 ANQGSEA. The CDR3 loop spans 16 amino acids. The CDR3, as DNA: TGCAGCGTTGTTGGACTAGCGGGAGTCCCAGGCTACGAGCAGTACTTC. Amino acids: CSVVGLAGVPGYEQYF.